A single sample gave rise to the 11 T cell receptor beta chains below, sequenced in a study of cytomegalovirus exposure and HLA in healthy donors (dated by TCRdb to the late 2010s). The library was obtained by the immunoSEQ multiplex PCR assay. For the multiplex PCR, a mixture combining 60 forward primers for TCR Vbeta segments and 13 reverse primers for TCR Jbeta segments was used. What TCRdb holds here is the immuneACCESS table cut down to in-frame rearrangements. Part of the clones is not present; checked against another copy, under half of the missing clones reflect an unresolved V gene, and the others are unexplained. Counted in this sample were 80,000 to 95,000 clones; 55% to 85% of them appeared once. The ten largest clones add up to more than 15% of the sample. The source material was PBMCs. The source is a woman in her late teens or twenties in good health and CMV-seropositive.

The V call is TRBV5-5, the J call TRBJ2-5; tentative D call: TRBD2 (5 bases). V lost 0 bases, J lost 7 bases, and 13 bases lay in between. The germline gives CDR1 SGHKS, CDR2 YYEKEE (reference sequence). The CDR3 extends over 14 amino acids. As DNA, the CDR3 is TGTGCCAGCAGCTTGGACCCCGACCGGGGGACCCAGTACTTC. Protein: CASSLDPDRGTQYF.

The J gene is TRBJ2-5, the V gene TRBV19, with 12 bases matching TRBD1. The CDR3 length is 15 residues. The V segment lost 6 bases and the J segment 4 bases; nucleotides outside the gene matches: 6. Germline-derived CDR1 and CDR2 are LNHDA and SQIVND (reference sequence). CDR3 loop: CASRRSGQGAETQYF. DNA of the CDR3: TGTGCCAGTAGGAGGTCGGGACAGGGGGCAGAGACCCAGTACTTC.

The chain is built from TRBV6-6 and TRBJ2-1; no definite D call. This CDR3 is built from 15 residues. CDR1 is MNHNY and CDR2 is SVGAGI in the germline V gene (reference sequence). V was trimmed by 2 bases and J by 4 bases, leaving 12 bases between them. In nucleotides, the CDR3 is TGTGCCAGCAGTTACGTCCTCTTCCTTTACAATGAGCAGTTCTTC. This sequence encodes CASSYVLFLYNEQFF.

V gene TRBV28 combines with J gene TRBJ1-1; 7 bases match TRBD1. CDR1 and CDR2 (germline): MDHEN, SYDVKM. After removal of 7 bases from V and 4 bases from J, the junction contained 9 bases not matched to a gene. This CDR3 is built from 14 residues. DNA for the CDR3: TGTGCCAGCAACAGAACGCCAGGGGGCACTGAAGCTTTCTTT. Its protein product is CASNRTPGGTEAFF.

The chain combines TRBV14 with TRBJ1-2, with a tentative D call TRBD1 (5 bases). Germline lookup yields CDR1 SGHDN and CDR2 FVKESK. Trimming stripped 4 bases from V and 2 bases from J, with 11 bases between. The CDR3 runs 14 residues. Here the CDR3 DNA reads TGTGCCAGCAGCCTGTCACAGGCGAACTATGGCTACACCTTC. Translated, it gives CASSLSQANYGYTF.

V gene TRBV6-5 combines with J gene TRBJ2-2; weak D call: TRBD1 (5 bases). From germline, CDR1 is MNHEY and CDR2 SVGAGI. The CDR3 has 15 amino acids. V shed 5 bases and J shed 2 bases, with 12 bases lying between them. CDR3 residues: CASSTTALNTGELFF. In DNA form, the CDR3 reads TGTGCCAGCAGTACGACAGCTCTAAACACCGGGGAGCTGTTTTTT.

The chain is built from TRBV4-3 and TRBJ1-4; D is unclear. V was pared by 4 bases and J by 10 bases, with 16 bases between. The CDR3 spans 14 residues. The germline V gene has CDR1 LGHNA and CDR2 YSLEER. The CDR3 spells CASSRGVFSVKLFF. The CDR3 region has the DNA TGCGCCAGCAGCCGAGGCGTTTTCAGCGTAAAACTGTTTTTT.

The CDR3 protein is CAWSIGAGDEKLFF. CDR3 DNA sequence: TGTGCCTGGAGTATTGGGGCAGGGGATGAAAAACTGTTTTTT. This rearrangement joins TRBV30 to TRBJ1-4; tentatively, D is TRBD1 (6 bases). Trimming shortened V by 2 bases and J by 6 bases, and 13 bases separated the two germline ends. Germline V gives CDR1 GTSNPN, CDR2 SVGIG (reference sequence). The CDR3 is 14 amino acids.

The V call is TRBV9, the J call TRBJ2-7; no clear D gene. The CDR3 loop spans 13 amino acids. Germline CDR1 is SGDLS and CDR2 is YYNGEE. Trimming took off 7 bases at V and 3 bases at J, with 14 bases between the two ends. DNA for the CDR3: TGTGCCAGCTCAGGCTCTCTCAACTACGAGCAGTACTTC. Its translation is CASSGSLNYEQYF.

The CDR3: CASAGAGGRGGEQYF. CDR3 in DNA: TGTGCCAGCGCCGGTGCGGGGGGGAGAGGTGGGGAGCAGTACTTC. The chain links TRBV28 to TRBJ2-7; 9 bases align to TRBD2. CDR3 size: 15 residues. Germline CDR1 reads MDHEN; CDR2 reads SYDVKM. The V and J ends lost 8 bases and 7 bases, in that order; junction bases with no gene match: 15.

The chain employs TRBV28 and TRBJ2-7; possible D gene TRBD2, 6 bases. Germline V CDR1 and CDR2: MDHEN, SYDVKM. V gave up 6 bases and J gave up 7 bases, with 28 bases separating them. The CDR3 has 17 amino acids. CDR3 nucleotide sequence: TGTGCCAGCAGCCTCGGGACTCGAGCCTACGTATCGCGAGAGCAGTACTTC. This sequence encodes CASSLGTRAYVSREQYF.